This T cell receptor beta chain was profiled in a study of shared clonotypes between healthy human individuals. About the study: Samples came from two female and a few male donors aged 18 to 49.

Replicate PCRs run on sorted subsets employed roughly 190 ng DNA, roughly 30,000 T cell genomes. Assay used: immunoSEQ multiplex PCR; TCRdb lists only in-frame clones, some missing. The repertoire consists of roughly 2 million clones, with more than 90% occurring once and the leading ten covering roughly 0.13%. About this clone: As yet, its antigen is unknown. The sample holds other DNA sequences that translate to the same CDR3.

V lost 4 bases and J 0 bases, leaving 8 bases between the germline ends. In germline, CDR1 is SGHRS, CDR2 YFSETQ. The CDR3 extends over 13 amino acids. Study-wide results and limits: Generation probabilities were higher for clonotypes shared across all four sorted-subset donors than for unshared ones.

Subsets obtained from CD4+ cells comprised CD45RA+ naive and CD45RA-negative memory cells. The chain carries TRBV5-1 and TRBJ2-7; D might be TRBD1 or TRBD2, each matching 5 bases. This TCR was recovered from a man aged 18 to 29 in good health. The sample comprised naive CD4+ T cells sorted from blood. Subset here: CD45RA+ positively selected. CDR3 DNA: TGCGCCAGCAGCACTGGGGGCTCCTACGAGCAGTACTTC. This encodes CASSTGGSYEQYF.